Listed below are T cell receptor beta chains from one sample, sequenced in a study of CD8 T cells in Susac syndrome. TCRdb re-called the immunoSEQ multiplex PCR reads through MiXCR, storing one row per CDR3 protein. This sample has about 190,000 distinct CDR3 sequences, with about 95% found just once. The source material was CD8+ T cells from PBMCs. The receptors were sampled from a human donor with Susac syndrome. Both conserved end residues are part of each CDR3. A D gene is named only where the DNA matches it firmly. For some rows the clone size is stated as once, few or many, or as a class when expanded; others skip it.

clone size	J gene	D gene	V gene	CDR3 DNA	CDR3 protein
.	TRBJ2-2	TRBD2	TRBV4-1	TGCGCCAGCAGCTACCTAGCGGGTCTCACCGGGGAGCTGTTTTTT	CASSYLAGLTGELFF
.	TRBJ1-4	.	TRBV27	TGTGCCAGCAGTTTGCTCCCAAATGAAAAACTGTTTTTT	CASSLLPNEKLFF
.	TRBJ2-7	.	TRBV7-9	TGTGCCAGCAGCGCCCCGAACCAGGAATCCTACGAGCAGTACTTC	CASSAPNQESYEQYF
.	TRBJ1-3	.	TRBV29-1	TGCAGCGTTGAAGGGACCTCTCCCTCTGGAAACACCATATATTTT	CSVEGTSPSGNTIYF
.	TRBJ2-1	TRBD2	TRBV9	TGTGCCAGCAGCGTTTTAAGCGGGGCGGGCTACAATGAGCAGTTCTTC	CASSVLSGAGYNEQFF
.	TRBJ2-5	TRBD1	TRBV6-6	TGTGCCAGCACCCCGGGACAGGGAACTGCAGCCCAGTACTTC	CASTPGQGTAAQYF
.	TRBJ2-7	.	TRBV12-5	TGTGCTAGTGGTTTCCGAATCGCGGGGCTCTACGAGCAGTACTTC	CASGFRIAGLYEQYF
.	TRBJ2-1	.	TRBV28	TGTGCCAGCAGGCCCGGGACCTACTCCTACAATGAGCAGTTCTTC	CASRPGTYSYNEQFF
.	TRBJ2-7	.	TRBV4-1	TGCGCCAGCAGCCGACTATGGGACTTCTACGAGCAGTACTTC	CASSRLWDFYEQYF
.	TRBJ2-7	TRBD2	TRBV7-9	TGTGCCAGCAGCTTGGAGCTAGCGGGGACATACGAGCAGTACTTC	CASSLELAGTYEQYF
.	TRBJ2-3	.	TRBV4-2	TGTGCCAGCCGCCTGTCCGCCTCAGGAACAGATACGCAGTATTTT	CASRLSASGTDTQYF
.	TRBJ2-2	TRBD2	TRBV24-1	TGTGCCACCAGTGACGAGACTAGCCGTAGCGGGGAGCTGTTTTTT	CATSDETSRSGELFF
.	TRBJ2-7	.	TRBV7-9	TGTGCCAGCAGCTTCGGTCTCAACGAGCAGTACTTC	CASSFGLNEQYF
.	TRBJ2-1	.	TRBV5-1	TGCGCCAGCAGCTGGTTTACCGGACGTGGAGATTATGAGCAGTTCTTC	CASSWFTGRGDYEQFF
.	TRBJ2-7	.	TRBV28	TGTGCCAGCAGTTTATCACCTACCTTCTACGAGCAGTACTTC	CASSLSPTFYEQYF
.	TRBJ2-7	.	TRBV5-1	TGCGCCAGCAGCTTGGGGGCAGCCTTAACCTACGAGCAGTACTTC	CASSLGAALTYEQYF
.	TRBJ2-2	.	TRBV29-1	TGCAGCGTTGAAAGCGGGCAGTCGAACACCGGGGAGCTGTTTTTT	CSVESGQSNTGELFF
.	TRBJ2-7	.	TRBV19	TGTGCCAGTAGCCCGAGTAGTCCATCCTACGAGCAGTACTTC	CASSPSSPSYEQYF
.	TRBJ1-4	TRBD1	TRBV12-3/TRBV12-4	TGTGCCAGCAGTTCGACAGGGGTGGGGGAAAAACTGTTTTTT	CASSSTGVGEKLFF
.	TRBJ2-7	.	TRBV21-1	TGTGCCAGCAACATAGCCCACAGCGGGAGGGCCACGTCCTACGAGCAGTACTTC	CASNIAHSGRATSYEQYF
.	TRBJ1-1	.	TRBV20-1	TGCAGTGCAGCCGGGGATGGTGAAGCTTTCTTT	CSAAGDGEAFF
.	TRBJ1-2	.	TRBV13	TGTGCCAGCAGCTTAGGCCAGGGGATGAAGGGCTACACCTTC	CASSLGQGMKGYTF
.	TRBJ2-6	.	TRBV4-1	TGCGCCAGCAGCCATCTCGGTCGCTCTGGGGCCAACGTCCTGACTTTC	CASSHLGRSGANVLTF
.	TRBJ2-1	.	TRBV7-6	TGTGCCAGCAGCGTAATACAGGGCTACTACAATGAGCAGTTCTTC	CASSVIQGYYNEQFF
once	TRBJ1-1	.	TRBV20-1	TGCAGTGCTAGGGTACCCCGATTGAACACTGAAGCTTTCTTT	CSARVPRLNTEAFF
.	TRBJ2-2	.	TRBV28	TGTGCCAGCAGTTTAGCGGCGCCGAACGGGGAGCTGTTTTTT	CASSLAAPNGELFF
.	TRBJ2-5	.	TRBV6-1	TGTGCCAGCAGGAACGGAGGGGAAGAGACCCAGTACTTC	CASRNGGEETQYF
.	TRBJ2-3	.	TRBV11-3	TGTGCCAGCAGCAGCAGGGGAGAGGGGTTAGCAGATACGCAGTATTTT	CASSSRGEGLADTQYF
.	TRBJ1-1	.	TRBV7-8	TGTGCCAGCAGCTTAGTCCCAGGGGACACTGAAGCTTTCTTT	CASSLVPGDTEAFF
.	TRBJ2-3	.	TRBV15	TGTGCCACCAGCCGTGGTTCCACAGATACGCAGTATTTT	CATSRGSTDTQYF
.	TRBJ2-1	TRBD2	TRBV27	TGTGCCAGCAGTTCCTTTCTAGCGGGGGACAATGAGCAGTTCTTC	CASSSFLAGDNEQFF